This passage covers 32 T cell receptor beta chains from one sample sequenced in a study of shared clonotypes between healthy human individuals. Assay: immunoSEQ multiplex PCR; the TCRdb copy retains only in-frame clones and omits some. Here the sample spans 1,400,000 or so clones, approximately 98.5% being singletons. The specimen sequenced was naive CD4+ T cells sorted from blood. Subset defined: CD45RA+ positively selected. The receptors originated from a man aged 25-45 years in good health.

The J gene is TRBJ2-2, the V gene TRBV2; the match to TRBD2 covers 7 bases. The ends lost 5 bases at V and 1 base at J; junction bases unmatched: 1. The germline CDR1 and CDR2 sequences are SNHLY and FYNNEI. The CDR3 is 14 amino acids. CDR3 region: CASSLAGNTGELFF. The CDR3, as DNA: TGTGCCAGCAGTTTAGCGGGGAACACCGGGGAGCTGTTTTTT.

The chain combines TRBV5-1 with TRBJ2-3, with D unresolved. The V gene's germline CDR1 is SGHRS and CDR2 YFSETQ. Trimming pared 6 bases from V and 4 bases from J, leaving 15 bases between. The CDR3 contains 14 residues. The CDR3 sequence is CASNLLDLADTQYF. The CDR3 DNA is TGCGCCAGCAACCTCTTGGACCTTGCAGATACGCAGTATTTT.

The J gene is TRBJ2-3, the V gene TRBV6-5; 9 bases are shared with TRBD1. Looked up from germline, CDR1 is MNHEY and CDR2 is SVGAGI. The V and J ends lost 4 bases and 3 bases, in that order; junction bases with no gene match: 5. This CDR3 contains 15 residues. The CDR3 DNA sequence: TGTGCCAGCAGTTGGGGACAGGGTATAACAGATACGCAGTATTTT. As protein: CASSWGQGITDTQYF.

Concerning this clone itself: Other DNA sequences of this sample code for an identical CDR3. This chain connects TRBV4-3 to TRBJ1-5; D not certain. V lost 0 bases to trimming and J lost 3 bases, with 9 bases between them. CDR1 is LGHNA, CDR2 YSLEER, per germline. The CDR3 loop spans 15 amino acids. DNA of the CDR3: TGCGCCAGCAGCCAAGATTGGGGTTCCAATCAGCCCCAGCATTTT. It codes for CASSQDWGSNQPQHF.

CDR3 sequence: CASSAIHSSLRLDTQYF. In DNA form, the CDR3 reads TGTGCCAGCAGCGCTATCCACTCCTCCCTTAGGCTGGATACGCAGTATTTT. The chain couples TRBV9 to TRBJ2-3; D unclear. Trimming shortened V by 3 bases and J by 6 bases, and 23 bases separated the two germline ends. This CDR3 contains 17 residues. The germline V gene has CDR1 SGDLS and CDR2 YYNGEE.

J is TRBJ1-2 and V is TRBV18; D uncertain. Trimming removed 6 bases from V and 7 bases from J, with 12 bases in between. CDR1 is KGHSH, CDR2 LQKENI, per germline. The CDR3 runs to 12 residues. DNA for the CDR3: TGTGCCAGCTCCCTTTCTAGTTCTGGCTACACCTTC. As protein: CASSLSSSGYTF.

The V gene is TRBV18, the J gene TRBJ2-2; 9 positions match TRBD2. Per germline, CDR1 KGHSH and CDR2 LQKENI. The V and J ends lost 6 bases and 8 bases, in that order; junction bases with no gene match: 13. The CDR3 is 16 amino acids. CDR3 region: CASSEQGLASAGELFF. The CDR3 nucleotides are TGTGCCAGCTCTGAACAGGGACTAGCTTCGGCTGGGGAGCTGTTTTTT.

The chain is built from TRBV28 and TRBJ2-7; TRBD1 matches at 11 bases. V was pared by 7 bases and J by 7 bases, with 12 bases of the junction left unmatched. Germline V gene lookup returns CDR1 MDHEN and CDR2 SYDVKM. The CDR3 covers 15 residues. The chain's CDR3 is CASTIQGQGAREQYF. DNA of the CDR3: TGTGCCAGCACCATACAAGGACAGGGGGCCCGGGAGCAGTACTTC.

The rearrangement uses TRBV19 and TRBJ2-1; the D gene is possibly TRBD2 (6 bases). V lost 4 bases and J 1 base, leaving 29 bases between the germline ends. This CDR3 contains 21 residues. CDR1 and CDR2 (germline): LNHDA, SQIVND (reference sequence). The CDR3 DNA reads TGTGCCAGTAGTACCCTAGGAAGAGCGGCAGTTAGGAGGGTTTCCTACAATGAGCAGTTCTTC. It translates to CASSTLGRAAVRRVSYNEQFF.

This clone has just one count. The chain has TRBV4-3 and TRBJ2-2; 7 bases align to TRBD1. The germline V gene has CDR1 LGHNA and CDR2 YSLEER. With 2 bases clipped from V and 4 bases from J, the junction kept 4 bases outside the gene matches. The CDR3 runs 15 residues. CDR3 sequence reads: CASSQYDRATGELFF. The CDR3 bases are TGCGCCAGCAGCCAATACGACAGGGCCACCGGGGAGCTGTTTTTT.

The V gene is TRBV14, the J gene TRBJ2-1, with D uncertain. The germline gives CDR1 SGHDN, CDR2 FVKESK. V was trimmed by 1 base and J by 13 bases, leaving 8 bases between them. CDR3 size: 11 residues. Here the CDR3 DNA reads TGTGCCAGCAGCCAAGCCAGCCTACAGTTCTTC. Translation: CASSQASLQFF.

This chain uses TRBV19 with TRBJ2-1; D is ambiguous. The germline gives CDR1 LNHDA, CDR2 SQIVND (reference sequence). This CDR3 spans 12 amino acids. Trimming stripped 6 bases from V and 11 bases from J, with 14 bases between. CDR3 sequence: CASSPSQSQQFF. Written as DNA, the CDR3 is TGTGCCAGTAGCCCTTCACAGTCCCAGCAGTTCTTC.

The V gene is TRBV7-3, the J gene TRBJ2-1; D is unclear. Trimming removed 2 bases at V and 6 bases at J, with 8 bases between. Germline V gene data show CDR1 as SGHTA and CDR2 as FQGTGA. The CDR3 runs to 13 residues. CDR3 nucleotide sequence: TGTGCCAGCAGCTTACGGACCGGCAATGAGCAGTTCTTC. This encodes CASSLRTGNEQFF.

The gene calls are TRBV18 and TRBJ2-7; D is perhaps TRBD1 (6 bases). In germline, CDR1 is KGHSH, CDR2 LQKENI. The CDR3 runs 14 residues. Deletions cut 4 bases from V and 2 bases from J, with 12 bases between. Here the CDR3 reads CASSQDRQAYEQYF. CDR3 coding DNA: TGTGCCAGCTCACAGGACAGACAAGCCTACGAGCAGTACTTC.

This chain links TRBV7-2 with TRBJ2-7; D not resolved. The CDR3 length is 13 residues. The V end was cut by 5 bases, the J end by 0 bases, with 8 bases between. Germline V gene lookup returns CDR1 SGHTA and CDR2 FQGNSA. DNA for the CDR3: TGTGCCAGCAGCCAGACTCGCTCCTACGAGCAGTACTTC. Translated: CASSQTRSYEQYF.

Details on this clone: This sample also contains other DNA sequences that code for the same CDR3. V and J are TRBV18 and TRBJ2-2; 8 bases agree with TRBD1. Per germline, CDR1 KGHSH and CDR2 LQKENI. The CDR3 is made up of 15 amino acids. V was pared by 6 bases and J by 0 bases, with 3 bases of the junction left unmatched. This CDR3 reads CASSLDRANTGELFF. The CDR3 nucleotides read TGTGCCAGCTCCCTGGACAGGGCGAACACCGGGGAGCTGTTTTTT.

CDR3 amino acids: CSGATGFRETQYF. The CDR3 DNA reads TGCAGCGGGGCCACAGGGTTTCGAGAGACCCAGTACTTC. The chain employs TRBV29-1 and TRBJ2-5; D perhaps matches TRBD1 (6 bases). The germline V and J ends were trimmed by 7 bases and 4 bases, with 16 bases remaining between them. The V gene's germline CDR1 is SQVTM and CDR2 ANQGSEA. The CDR3 consists of 13 residues.

CDR3 amino acids: CASIQREGRNEQFF. The CDR3 DNA reads as TGTGCCAGTATACAGCGGGAGGGCCGCAATGAGCAGTTCTTC. This chain uses TRBV19 with TRBJ2-1; TRBD2 aligns across 10 bases. CDR3 length equals 14 residues. Trimming removed 7 bases from V and 6 bases from J; junction bases left unmatched: 6. Germline CDR1 LNHDA, CDR2 SQIVND (reference sequence).

The chain couples TRBV4-1 to TRBJ1-2, with 9 nucleotides matching TRBD1. The junction had 11 bases not matched to a gene; V was cut back by 3 bases and J by 0 bases. The CDR3 totals 18 residues. Germline CDR1 MGHRA, CDR2 YSYEKL. The CDR3 region has the DNA TGCGCCAGCAGCCAGCCGGGACAGGGCATGTTCTCTAACTATGGCTACACCTTC. Protein product: CASSQPGQGMFSNYGYTF.

V is TRBV7-9 and J is TRBJ1-1; D is perhaps TRBD1 (5 bases). V dropped 6 bases and J dropped 3 bases, with 20 bases sitting between them. The CDR3 totals 16 residues. CDR1 is SEHNR, CDR2 FQNEAQ, per germline (reference sequence). CDR3 sequence reads: CASSYLSGVSDTEAFF. The CDR3 DNA sequence: TGTGCCAGCAGTTACCTGTCGGGGGTCAGCGACACTGAAGCTTTCTTT.

The rearrangement links TRBV5-1 to TRBJ2-1; the D is unclear. V shed 5 bases and J shed 6 bases, with 9 bases lying between them. The CDR3 is made up of 12 amino acids. Per the germline V gene, CDR1 is SGHRS and CDR2 is YFSETQ. This chain's CDR3 is CASRQEINEQFF. CDR3 in DNA: TGCGCCAGCAGACAAGAAATCAATGAGCAGTTCTTC.

This sequence joins TRBV27 and TRBJ2-5; maybe TRBD2 (5 bases). The V gene lost 2 bases and the J gene lost 4 bases, with 11 bases spanning the gap. The CDR3 runs to 14 residues. Per germline, CDR1 MNHEY and CDR2 SMNVEV (reference sequence). The CDR3 reads CASSLGRVGETQYF. CDR3 coding DNA: TGTGCCAGCAGTTTAGGGCGGGTTGGAGAGACCCAGTACTTC.

About this clone itself: Additional DNA sequences in this sample encode the identical CDR3. The CDR3, as DNA: TGCGCCAGCAGCTTGCTGGATAGCTACAATGAGCAGTTCTTC. Its translation is CASSLLDSYNEQFF. The rearrangement joins TRBV5-1 to TRBJ2-1; no clear D. Germline V gives CDR1 SGHRS, CDR2 YFSETQ. Trimming shortened V by 1 base and J by 3 bases, and 8 bases separated the two germline ends. The CDR3 loop spans 14 amino acids.

The J gene is TRBJ2-7, the V gene TRBV4-3; 8 bases are a match to TRBD2. The trim removed 0 bases at V and 4 bases at J, leaving 8 bases unmatched. Germline CDR1 is LGHNA and CDR2 is YSLEER. The CDR3 runs 16 residues. CDR3: CASSQETLAAIYEQYF. The CDR3 bases are TGCGCCAGCAGCCAAGAAACACTAGCGGCAATTTACGAGCAGTACTTC.

This clone was counted once. The chain combines TRBV11-2 with TRBJ2-7, with 7 bases identical to TRBD2. Germline V CDR1 and CDR2: SGHAT, FQNNGV. The CDR3 runs 16 residues. V shed 5 bases, J shed 2 bases, and the junction held 12 bases outside the gene matches. CDR3 region: CASSPPPGLITYEQYF. The CDR3 coding sequence is TGTGCCAGCAGCCCCCCTCCGGGACTAATAACCTACGAGCAGTACTTC.

The chain uses TRBV18 and TRBJ2-7; D perhaps matches TRBD1 (5 bases). This CDR3 contains 15 residues. V lost 1 base, J lost 5 bases, and 15 bases lay in between. Germline V gives CDR1 KGHSH, CDR2 LQKENI. The CDR3 nucleotides read TGTGCCAGCTCACCACAGAAAAGGGGCCGGGACGAGCAGTACTTC. Translated, it gives CASSPQKRGRDEQYF. The full variable domain, in which reference TRBV18 and TRBJ2-7 provide the parts outside the CDR3, is NAGVMQNPRHLVRRRGQEARLRCSPMKGHSHVYWYRQLPEEGLKFMVYLQKENIIDESGMPKERFSAEFPKEGPSILRIQQVVRGDSAAYFCASSPQKRGRDEQYFGPGTRLTVT.

This clone was seen just once. The chain uses TRBV7-2 and TRBJ2-7, with D possibly being TRBD1 or TRBD2 (5 bases each). The CDR3 consists of 15 residues. CDR1 and CDR2 (germline): SGHTA, FQGNSA. The V gene lost 5 bases and the J gene lost 0 bases, with 14 bases spanning the gap. CDR3 coding DNA: TGTGCCAGCAGCCAACGGGGCGTTCCCTCCTACGAGCAGTACTTC. It is translated as CASSQRGVPSYEQYF.

The genes are TRBV7-9 and TRBJ2-5; 9 nucleotides match TRBD1. Germline V lookup: CDR1 SEHNR, CDR2 FQNEAQ (reference sequence). The CDR3 is 14 amino acids. V trimming: 5 bases; J trimming: 4 bases; junction bases outside the gene matches: 5. Here the CDR3 reads CASSRPGQGETQYF. The CDR3 nucleotides are TGTGCCAGCAGCCGTCCGGGACAGGGAGAGACCCAGTACTTC.

The V call is TRBV5-4, the J call TRBJ2-3, with D perhaps given as TRBD1 or TRBD2 (6 bases each). Germline V CDR1 and CDR2: SGHNT, YYREEE (reference sequence). Deletions cut 1 base from V and 6 bases from J, with 12 bases between. The CDR3 has 14 amino acids. In nucleotides, the CDR3 is TGTGCCAGCAGCTTGAAGGGGGGAGTCGATACGCAGTATTTT. It encodes CASSLKGGVDTQYF.

The rearrangement links TRBV27 to TRBJ1-4; 9 bases match TRBD1. Germline CDR1 MNHEY, CDR2 SMNVEV (reference sequence). Trimming took 2 bases from V and 5 from J; bases not matched to a gene: 6. The CDR3 totals 16 residues. This CDR3 is CASSLRGTGRNEKLFF. CDR3 DNA: TGTGCCAGCAGTTTAAGGGGGACAGGGAGGAATGAAAAACTGTTTTTT.

This chain uses TRBV7-9 with TRBJ1-3, with unresolved D. V was clipped by 2 bases and J by 0 bases, with 2 bases between them. In germline, CDR1 is SEHNR, CDR2 FQNEAQ (reference sequence). The CDR3 has 13 amino acids. The CDR3 sequence: CASSLHSGNTIYF. The CDR3 DNA reads TGTGCCAGCAGCTTACACTCTGGAAACACCATATATTTT.

The chain links TRBV2 to TRBJ1-1; D call uncertain. CDR1 is SNHLY, CDR2 FYNNEI, per germline. V was shortened by 3 bases and J by 6 bases, with 11 bases between the two germline ends. CDR3 size: 13 residues. The CDR3 here is CASSDEANSEAFF. The CDR3 nucleotides read TGTGCCAGCAGTGACGAGGCTAACTCTGAAGCTTTCTTT.